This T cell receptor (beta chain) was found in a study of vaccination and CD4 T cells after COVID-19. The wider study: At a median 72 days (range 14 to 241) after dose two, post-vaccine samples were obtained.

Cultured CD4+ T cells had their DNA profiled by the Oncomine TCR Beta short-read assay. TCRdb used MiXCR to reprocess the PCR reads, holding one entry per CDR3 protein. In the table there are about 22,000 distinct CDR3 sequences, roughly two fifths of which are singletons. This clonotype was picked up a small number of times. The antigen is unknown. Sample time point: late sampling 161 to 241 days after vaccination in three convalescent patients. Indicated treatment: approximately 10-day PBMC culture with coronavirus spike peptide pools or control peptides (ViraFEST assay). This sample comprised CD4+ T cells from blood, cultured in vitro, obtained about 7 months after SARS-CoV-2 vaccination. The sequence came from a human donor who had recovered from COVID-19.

The CDR3 nucleotides read TGTGCCACGTCGTGGGTCGGGGGCGGCGCCTACAATGAGCAGTTCTTC. Translating gives CATSWVGGGAYNEQFF. The chain carries TRBV10-3 and TRBJ2-1, with D possibly called TRBD1 or TRBD2 (6 bases each). CDR1 is ENHRY and CDR2 is SYGVKD in the germline V gene. The CDR3 consists of 16 residues. Trimming removed 10 bases at V and 2 bases at J, with 21 bases between.